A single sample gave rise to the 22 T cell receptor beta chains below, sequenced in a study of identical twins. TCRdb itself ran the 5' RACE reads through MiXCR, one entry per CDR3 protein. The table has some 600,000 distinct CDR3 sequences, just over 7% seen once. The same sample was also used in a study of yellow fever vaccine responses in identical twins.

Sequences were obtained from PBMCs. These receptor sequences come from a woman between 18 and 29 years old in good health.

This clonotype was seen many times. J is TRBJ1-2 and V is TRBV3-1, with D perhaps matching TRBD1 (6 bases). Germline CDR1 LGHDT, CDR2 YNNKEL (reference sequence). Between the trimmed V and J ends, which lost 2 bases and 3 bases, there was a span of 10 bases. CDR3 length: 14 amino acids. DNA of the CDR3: TGTGCCAGCAGCCAACCTAGGGGGGACTATGGCTACACCTTC. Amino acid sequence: CASSQPRGDYGYTF.

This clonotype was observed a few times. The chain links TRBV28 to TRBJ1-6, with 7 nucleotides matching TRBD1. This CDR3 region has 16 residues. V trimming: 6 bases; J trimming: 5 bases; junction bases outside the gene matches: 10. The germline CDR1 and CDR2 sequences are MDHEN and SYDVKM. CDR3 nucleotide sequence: TGTGCCAGCAGACAACTAAGGACAGGAGATAATTCACCCCTCCACTTT. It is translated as CASRQLRTGDNSPLHF.

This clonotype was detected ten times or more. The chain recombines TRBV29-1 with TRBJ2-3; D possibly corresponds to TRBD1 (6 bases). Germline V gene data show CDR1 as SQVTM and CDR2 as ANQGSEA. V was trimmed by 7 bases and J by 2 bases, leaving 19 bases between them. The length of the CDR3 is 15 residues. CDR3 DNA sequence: TGCAGCGCCAAAATGAGGGGGATCTACACAGATACGCAGTATTTT. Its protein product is CSAKMRGIYTDTQYF.

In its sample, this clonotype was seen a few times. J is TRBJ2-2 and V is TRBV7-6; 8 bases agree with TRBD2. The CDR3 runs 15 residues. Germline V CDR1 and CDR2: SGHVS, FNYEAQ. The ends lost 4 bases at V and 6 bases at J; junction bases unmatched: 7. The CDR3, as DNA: TGTGCCAGCAGCTCACCCCTAGCGGGTTCCGGGGAGCTGTTTTTT. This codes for CASSSPLAGSGELFF.

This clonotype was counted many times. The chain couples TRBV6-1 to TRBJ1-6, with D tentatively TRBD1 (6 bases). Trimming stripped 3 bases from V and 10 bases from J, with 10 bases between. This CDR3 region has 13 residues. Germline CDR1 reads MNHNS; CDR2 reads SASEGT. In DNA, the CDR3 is TGTGCCAGCAGTGACAGGGGAACGTCACCCCTCCACTTT. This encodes CASSDRGTSPLHF.

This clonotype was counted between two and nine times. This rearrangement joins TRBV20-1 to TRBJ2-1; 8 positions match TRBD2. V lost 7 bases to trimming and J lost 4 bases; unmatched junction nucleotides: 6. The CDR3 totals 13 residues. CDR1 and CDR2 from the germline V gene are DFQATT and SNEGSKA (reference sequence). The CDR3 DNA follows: TGCAGTGTAGCCGGACTAGCATACAATGAGCAGTTCTTC. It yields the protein CSVAGLAYNEQFF.

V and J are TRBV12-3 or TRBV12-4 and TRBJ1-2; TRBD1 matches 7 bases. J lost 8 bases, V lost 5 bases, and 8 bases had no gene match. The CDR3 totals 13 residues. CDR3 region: CASSTGQFSGYTF. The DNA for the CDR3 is TGTGCCAGCAGTACGGGACAGTTTTCCGGCTACACCTTC.

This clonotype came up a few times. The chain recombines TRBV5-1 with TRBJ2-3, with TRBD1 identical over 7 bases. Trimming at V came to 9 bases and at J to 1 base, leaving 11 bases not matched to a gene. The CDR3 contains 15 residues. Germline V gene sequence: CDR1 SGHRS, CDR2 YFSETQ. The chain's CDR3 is CATSYVGGGTDTQYF. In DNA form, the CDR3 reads TGCGCCACCTCGTACGTAGGGGGCGGCACAGATACGCAGTATTTT.

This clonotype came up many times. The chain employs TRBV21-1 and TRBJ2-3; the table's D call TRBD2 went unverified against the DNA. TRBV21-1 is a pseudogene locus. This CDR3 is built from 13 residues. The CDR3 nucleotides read TGTGCCAGCAGCGGGCTAGATGCCGATACGCAGTATTTT. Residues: CASSGLDADTQYF.

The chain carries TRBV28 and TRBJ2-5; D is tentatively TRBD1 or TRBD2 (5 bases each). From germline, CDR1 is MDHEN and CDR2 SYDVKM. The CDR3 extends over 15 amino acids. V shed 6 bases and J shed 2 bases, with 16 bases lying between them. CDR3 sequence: CASSPLGDTQETQYF. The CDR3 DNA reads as TGTGCCAGCAGCCCCCTGGGGGATACTCAAGAGACCCAGTACTTC.

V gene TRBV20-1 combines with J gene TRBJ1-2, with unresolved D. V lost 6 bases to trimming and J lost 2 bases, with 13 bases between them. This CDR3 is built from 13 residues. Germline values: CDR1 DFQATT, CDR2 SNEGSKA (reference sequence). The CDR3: CSALSARNYGYTF. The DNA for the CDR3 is TGCAGTGCGCTATCGGCGCGGAACTATGGCTACACCTTC.

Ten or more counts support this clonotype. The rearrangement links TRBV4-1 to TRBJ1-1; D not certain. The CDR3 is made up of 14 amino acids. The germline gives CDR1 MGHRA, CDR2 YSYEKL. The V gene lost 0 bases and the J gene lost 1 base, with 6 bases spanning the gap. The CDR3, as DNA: TGCGCCAGCAGCCAAGACCTGTGGAACACTGAAGCTTTCTTT. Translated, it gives CASSQDLWNTEAFF.

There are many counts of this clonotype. The CDR3 DNA is TGTGCCATCAGTGAGTCGACAGGGGGAACCTACACCTTC. Amino acids: CAISESTGGTYTF. The gene calls are TRBV10-3 and TRBJ1-2, with 9 bases matching TRBD1. This CDR3 region has 13 residues. Germline V gene lookup returns CDR1 ENHRY and CDR2 SYGVKD. The ends lost 0 bases at V and 10 bases at J; junction bases unmatched: 3.

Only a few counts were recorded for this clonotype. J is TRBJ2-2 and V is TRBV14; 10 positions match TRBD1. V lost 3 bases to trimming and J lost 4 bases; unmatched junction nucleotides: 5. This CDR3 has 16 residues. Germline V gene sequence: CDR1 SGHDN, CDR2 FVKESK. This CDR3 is CASSHSGTGVTGELFF. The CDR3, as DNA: TGTGCCAGCAGCCACTCCGGGACAGGGGTCACCGGGGAGCTGTTTTTT.

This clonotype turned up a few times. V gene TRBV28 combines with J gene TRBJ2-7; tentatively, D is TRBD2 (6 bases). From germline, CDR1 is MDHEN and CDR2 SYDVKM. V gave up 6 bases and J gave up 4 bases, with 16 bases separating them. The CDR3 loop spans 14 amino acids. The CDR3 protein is CASSLGGRKYEQYV. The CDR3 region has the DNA TGTGCCAGCAGCCTCGGGGGTAGAAAGTACGAGCAGTACGTC.

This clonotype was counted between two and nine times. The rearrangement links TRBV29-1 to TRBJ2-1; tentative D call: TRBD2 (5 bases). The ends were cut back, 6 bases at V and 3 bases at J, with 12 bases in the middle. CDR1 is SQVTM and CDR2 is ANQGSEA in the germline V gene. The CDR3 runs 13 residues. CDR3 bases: TGCAGCGTGGGCGGAGCGGACTACAATGAGCAGTTCTTC. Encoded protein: CSVGGADYNEQFF.

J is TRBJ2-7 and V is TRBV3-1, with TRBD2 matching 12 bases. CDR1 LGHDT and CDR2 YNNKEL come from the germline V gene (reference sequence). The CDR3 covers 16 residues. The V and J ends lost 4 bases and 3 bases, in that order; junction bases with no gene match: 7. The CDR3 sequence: CASSPDRTSGVYEQYF. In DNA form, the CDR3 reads TGTGCCAGCAGCCCAGATAGGACTAGCGGGGTCTACGAGCAGTACTTC.

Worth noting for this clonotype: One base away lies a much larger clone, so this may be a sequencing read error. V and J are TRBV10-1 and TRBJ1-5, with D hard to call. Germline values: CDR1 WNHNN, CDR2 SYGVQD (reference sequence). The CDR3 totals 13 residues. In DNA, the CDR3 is TGCGCCAGCAGTGACGGAGTAAATCAGCCCAAGCATTTT. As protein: CASSDGVNQPKHF.

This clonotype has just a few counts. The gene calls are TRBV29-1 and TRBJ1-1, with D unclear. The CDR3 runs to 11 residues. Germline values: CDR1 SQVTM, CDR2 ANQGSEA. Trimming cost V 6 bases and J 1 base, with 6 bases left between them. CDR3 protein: CSVETNTEAFF. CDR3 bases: TGCAGCGTAGAAACGAACACTGAAGCTTTCTTT.

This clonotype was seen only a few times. The CDR3 DNA reads TGTGCCAGCAGCGTAGCGGCGGGGAGCTCCTACAATGAGCAGTTCTTC. It encodes CASSVAAGSSYNEQFF. This chain uses TRBV9 with TRBJ2-1; tentatively, D is TRBD2 (6 bases). The germline V and J ends were trimmed by 0 bases and 0 bases, with 10 bases remaining between them. Germline V gene sequence: CDR1 SGDLS, CDR2 YYNGEE. This CDR3 has 16 residues.

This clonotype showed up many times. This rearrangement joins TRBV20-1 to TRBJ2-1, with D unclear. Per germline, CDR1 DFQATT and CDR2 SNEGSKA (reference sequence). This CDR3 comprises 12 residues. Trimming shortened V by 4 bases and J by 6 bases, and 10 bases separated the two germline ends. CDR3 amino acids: CSAISLGNEQFF. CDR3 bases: TGCAGTGCTATTTCGTTAGGCAATGAGCAGTTCTTC.

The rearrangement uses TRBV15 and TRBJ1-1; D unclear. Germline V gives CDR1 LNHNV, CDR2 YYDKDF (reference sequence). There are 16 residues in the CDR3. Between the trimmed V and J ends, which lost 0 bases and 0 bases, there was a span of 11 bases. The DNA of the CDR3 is TGTGCCACCAGCAGAGAACTGGGGAGCCTGAACACTGAAGCTTTCTTT. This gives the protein CATSRELGSLNTEAFF.